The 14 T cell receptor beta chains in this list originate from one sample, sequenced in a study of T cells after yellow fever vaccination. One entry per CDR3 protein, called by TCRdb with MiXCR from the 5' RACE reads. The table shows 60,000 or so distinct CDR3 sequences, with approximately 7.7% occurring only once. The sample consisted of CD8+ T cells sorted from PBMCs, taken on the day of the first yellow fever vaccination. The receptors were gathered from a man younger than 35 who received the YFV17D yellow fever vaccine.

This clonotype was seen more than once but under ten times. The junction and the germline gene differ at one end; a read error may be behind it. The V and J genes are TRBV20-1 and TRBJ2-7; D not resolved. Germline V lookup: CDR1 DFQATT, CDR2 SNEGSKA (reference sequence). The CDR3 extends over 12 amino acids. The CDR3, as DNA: TGCAGTGCTCGAGATGTGGCCTACGAGCAGTACTTC. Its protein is CSARDVAYEQYF.

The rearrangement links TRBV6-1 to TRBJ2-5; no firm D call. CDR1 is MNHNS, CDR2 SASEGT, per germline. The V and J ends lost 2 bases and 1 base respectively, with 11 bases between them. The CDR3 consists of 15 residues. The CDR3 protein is CASSEFQSTQETQYF. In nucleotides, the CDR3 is TGTGCCAGCAGTGAATTCCAGAGCACCCAAGAGACCCAGTACTTC.

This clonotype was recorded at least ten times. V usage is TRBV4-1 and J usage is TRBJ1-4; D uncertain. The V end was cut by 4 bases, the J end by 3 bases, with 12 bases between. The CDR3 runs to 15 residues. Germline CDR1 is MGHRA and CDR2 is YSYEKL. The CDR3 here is CASSRDISSNEKLFF. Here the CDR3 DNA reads TGCGCCAGCAGCCGAGACATCTCCTCTAATGAAAAACTGTTTTTT.

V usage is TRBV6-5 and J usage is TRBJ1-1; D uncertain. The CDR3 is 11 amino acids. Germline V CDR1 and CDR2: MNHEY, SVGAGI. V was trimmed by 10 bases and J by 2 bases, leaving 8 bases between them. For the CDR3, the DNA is TGTGCCACCGGCGGAAACACTGAAGCTTTCTTT. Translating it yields CATGGNTEAFF.

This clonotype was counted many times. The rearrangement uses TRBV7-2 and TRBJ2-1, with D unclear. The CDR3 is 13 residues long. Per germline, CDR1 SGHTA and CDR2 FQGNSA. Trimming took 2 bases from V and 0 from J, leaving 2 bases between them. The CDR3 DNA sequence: TGTGCCAGCAGCTTAAGCTCCTACAATGAGCAGTTCTTC. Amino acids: CASSLSSYNEQFF.

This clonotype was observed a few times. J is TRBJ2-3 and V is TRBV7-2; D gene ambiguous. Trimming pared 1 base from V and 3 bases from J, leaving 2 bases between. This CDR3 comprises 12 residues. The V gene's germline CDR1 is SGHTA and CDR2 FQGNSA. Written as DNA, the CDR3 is TGTGCCAGCAGCTTAGAGACAGATACGCAGTATTTT. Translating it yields CASSLETDTQYF.

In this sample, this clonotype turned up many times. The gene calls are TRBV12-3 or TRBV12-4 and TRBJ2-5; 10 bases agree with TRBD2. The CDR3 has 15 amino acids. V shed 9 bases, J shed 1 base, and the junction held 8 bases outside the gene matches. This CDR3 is CASLRIAGGQETQYF. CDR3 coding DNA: TGTGCCAGTTTAAGGATAGCGGGGGGCCAAGAGACCCAGTACTTC.

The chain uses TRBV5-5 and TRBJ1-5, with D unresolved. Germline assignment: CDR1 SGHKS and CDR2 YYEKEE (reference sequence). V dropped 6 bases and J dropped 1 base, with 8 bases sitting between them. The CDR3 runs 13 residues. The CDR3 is CASTLGSNQPQHF. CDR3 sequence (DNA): TGTGCCAGCACTCTAGGGAGCAATCAGCCCCAGCATTTT.

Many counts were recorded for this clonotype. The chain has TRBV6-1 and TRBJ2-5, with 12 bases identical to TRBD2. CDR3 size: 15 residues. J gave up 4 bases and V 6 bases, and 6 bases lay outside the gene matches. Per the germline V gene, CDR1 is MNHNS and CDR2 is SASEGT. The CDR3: CASSELAGGSETQYF. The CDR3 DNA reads TGTGCCAGCAGCGAACTAGCGGGGGGATCAGAGACCCAGTACTTC.

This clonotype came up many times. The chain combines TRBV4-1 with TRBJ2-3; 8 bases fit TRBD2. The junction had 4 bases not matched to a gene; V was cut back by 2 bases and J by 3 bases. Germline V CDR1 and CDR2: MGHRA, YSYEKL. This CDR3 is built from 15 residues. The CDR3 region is CASSQLAGGTDTQYF. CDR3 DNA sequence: TGCGCCAGCAGCCAACTAGCGGGTGGGACAGATACGCAGTATTTT.

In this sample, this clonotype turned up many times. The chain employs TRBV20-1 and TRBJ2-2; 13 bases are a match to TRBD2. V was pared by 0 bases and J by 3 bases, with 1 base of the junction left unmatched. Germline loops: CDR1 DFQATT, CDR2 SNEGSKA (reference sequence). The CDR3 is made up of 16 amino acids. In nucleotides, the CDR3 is TGCAGTGCTAGAGATGGACTAGCGGGGGACACCGGGGAGCTGTTTTTT. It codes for CSARDGLAGDTGELFF.

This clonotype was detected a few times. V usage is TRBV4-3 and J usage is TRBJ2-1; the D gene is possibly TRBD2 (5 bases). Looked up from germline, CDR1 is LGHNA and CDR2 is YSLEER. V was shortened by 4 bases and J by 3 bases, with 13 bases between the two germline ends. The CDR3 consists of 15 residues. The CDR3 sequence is CASSPSGGLYNEQFF. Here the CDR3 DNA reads TGCGCCAGCAGCCCTTCAGGAGGCCTCTACAATGAGCAGTTCTTC.

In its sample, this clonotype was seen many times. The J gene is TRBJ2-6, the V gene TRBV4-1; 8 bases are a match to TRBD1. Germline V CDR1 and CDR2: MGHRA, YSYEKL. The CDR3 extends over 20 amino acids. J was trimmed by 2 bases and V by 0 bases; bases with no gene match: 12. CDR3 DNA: TGCGCCAGCAGCCAAGATCATGGACAGGGATCCTGGCCTGGGGCCAACGTCCTGACTTTC. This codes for CASSQDHGQGSWPGANVLTF.

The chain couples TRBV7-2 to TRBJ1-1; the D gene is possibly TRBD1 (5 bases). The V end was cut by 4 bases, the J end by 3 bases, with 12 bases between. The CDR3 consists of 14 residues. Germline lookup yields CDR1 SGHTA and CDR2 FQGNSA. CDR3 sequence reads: CASSSLTAYTEAFF. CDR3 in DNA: TGTGCCAGCAGCTCTTTGACAGCCTACACTGAAGCTTTCTTT.